Listed below are T cell receptor beta chains from one sample, sequenced in a study of blood T cell repertoires in COVID-19. The data were produced by immunoSEQ multiplex PCR, yet TCRdb's version contains in-frame clones alone and is incomplete. The table lists 87,000 or so clones, about 83% of them singletons. Sequences were obtained from peripheral blood. Receptors originate from an older woman with acute or convalescent COVID-19. Both conserved end residues are trimmed from each CDR3.

j_gene,len,v_gene,CDR3aa
TRBJ1-2,10,TRBV6-5,ASKGLTGGYT
TRBJ2-2,15,TRBV2,ASSDQKSGGYTGELF
TRBJ1-3,14,TRBV13,ASQEGQIRSGNTIY
TRBJ2-3,13,TRBV2,ASSPGQASGDTQY
TRBJ1-3,17,TRBV6-1,ASSALGTGRLVSGNTIY
TRBJ1-1,10,TRBV2,ATTGLNTEAF
TRBJ1-6,12,TRBV6-1,ASSEGQINSPLH
TRBJ1-2,11,TRBV12-3/TRBV12-4,ASMLTGGLGYT
TRBJ1-6,13,TRBV7-9,ASSPDITTRSPLH
TRBJ1-1,12,TRBV6-5,ASRATLGWAEAF
TRBJ2-3,14,TRBV11-3,ASSSEGRAGGDTQY
TRBJ1-4,12,TRBV9,ASSVAGGNEKLF
TRBJ1-1,13,TRBV3-1/TRBV3-2,ASSQEEASRSEAF
TRBJ2-7,12,TRBV6-1,ASSEVGGDDEQY
TRBJ1-1,13,TRBV18,ASSPGTGSDTEAF
TRBJ2-7,14,TRBV5-1,ASKVDRASLSYEQY
TRBJ2-2,13,TRBV5-4,ASSLETGNTGELF
TRBJ2-7,11,TRBV6-1,ASSERGSYEQY
TRBJ1-5,12,TRBV29-1,SVRLQGSNQPQH
TRBJ2-1,14,TRBV7-2,ASSWTSGGTYNEQF
TRBJ1-1,13,TRBV2,ASSELAVPNTEAF
TRBJ1-1,10,TRBV2,ASLAENTEAF
TRBJ1-1,12,TRBV3-1/TRBV3-2,ASSQGGTASQAF
TRBJ2-3,15,TRBV3-1/TRBV3-2,ASSHSRGRARADTQY